This is a list of T cell receptor beta chains from one sample in a study of control samples from healthy donors and cancer patients. Clones were sequenced by immunoSEQ multiplex PCR, and TCRdb holds only the in-frame ones, with some missing. The sample lists approximately 70,000 clones; roughly nine tenths were seen once. Source material: blood. These TCRs come from a woman aged 45 to 65 in good health. Both conserved end residues are part of each CDR3. A D gene is named only where the DNA matches it firmly. Clone size appears in some rows only: once, few, many, or a class for an expanded clone.

v_call: TRBV7-2; clone_size: NA; j_call: TRBJ2-4; d_call: NA; cdr3_nt: TGTGCCAGCAGCTTGTACAGTTCTTGGTACTTC; cdr3_aa: CASSLYSSWYF
v_call: TRBV6-5; clone_size: NA; j_call: TRBJ1-1; d_call: NA; cdr3_nt: TGTGCCAGCAGTTACGACTCTCGGGGCCGGAACACTGAAGCTTTCTTT; cdr3_aa: CASSYDSRGRNTEAFF
v_call: TRBV7-2; clone_size: once; j_call: TRBJ1-1; d_call: NA; cdr3_nt: TGTGCCAGCAGCTTAGCGTCAGGGAACACTGAAGCTTTCTTT; cdr3_aa: CASSLASGNTEAFF
v_call: TRBV11-2; clone_size: NA; j_call: TRBJ1-1; d_call: NA; cdr3_nt: TGTGCCAGCAGCTTAGTGGGAATGAACACTGAAGCTTTCTTT; cdr3_aa: CASSLVGMNTEAFF
v_call: TRBV29-1; clone_size: few; j_call: TRBJ2-7; d_call: NA; cdr3_nt: TGCAGCGTTCTTACAGTGTCCTACGAGCAGTACTTC; cdr3_aa: CSVLTVSYEQYF
v_call: TRBV6-5; clone_size: NA; j_call: TRBJ2-3; d_call: TRBD1; cdr3_nt: TGTGCCAGCAGTTACGGGACAGGCACAGATACGCAGTATTTT; cdr3_aa: CASSYGTGTDTQYF
v_call: TRBV29-1; clone_size: NA; j_call: TRBJ1-2; d_call: NA; cdr3_nt: TGCAGCGCCGAAAGGGTCAACTATGGCTACACCTTC; cdr3_aa: CSAERVNYGYTF
v_call: TRBV7-8; clone_size: NA; j_call: TRBJ2-2; d_call: TRBD2; cdr3_nt: TGTGCCAGCAGCCTCCGTGTGATGACTAGCGGATACACCGGGGAGCTGTTTTTT; cdr3_aa: CASSLRVMTSGYTGELFF
v_call: TRBV9; clone_size: NA; j_call: TRBJ2-1; d_call: TRBD2; cdr3_nt: TGTGCCAGCAGCGTCCTAGCGGGAGGGGGTTACAATGAGCAGTTCTTC; cdr3_aa: CASSVLAGGGYNEQFF
v_call: TRBV7-3; clone_size: once; j_call: TRBJ2-5; d_call: NA; cdr3_nt: TGTGCCAGCAGCTTAGGTGGGGGAGAGCGGGAGACCCAGTACTTC; cdr3_aa: CASSLGGGERETQYF
v_call: TRBV18; clone_size: once; j_call: TRBJ2-5; d_call: NA; cdr3_nt: TGTGCCAGCTCACCGGGAGAGACCCAGTACTTC; cdr3_aa: CASSPGETQYF
v_call: TRBV6-2/TRBV6-3; clone_size: NA; j_call: TRBJ1-6; d_call: TRBD1; cdr3_nt: TGTGCCAGCAGTTACGAACAGGGGGCTTATTCACCCCTCCACTTT; cdr3_aa: CASSYEQGAYSPLHF
v_call: TRBV18; clone_size: NA; j_call: TRBJ2-5; d_call: TRBD1; cdr3_nt: TGTGCCAGCTCAGAACAGGGGGCCGGGGAGACCCAGTACTTC; cdr3_aa: CASSEQGAGETQYF
v_call: TRBV2; clone_size: NA; j_call: TRBJ1-2; d_call: NA; cdr3_nt: TGTGCCAGCAGTGCGGGCTCCTATGGCTACACCTTC; cdr3_aa: CASSAGSYGYTF
v_call: TRBV19; clone_size: NA; j_call: TRBJ1-1; d_call: NA; cdr3_nt: TGTGCCAGTAAGGCCCCTAATTGGAACACTGAAGCTTTCTTT; cdr3_aa: CASKAPNWNTEAFF
v_call: TRBV10-1; clone_size: NA; j_call: TRBJ2-7; d_call: TRBD2; cdr3_nt: TGCGCCAGCAGTGCGGGGACTAGCGGGAGTTTTTACGAGCAGTACTTC; cdr3_aa: CASSAGTSGSFYEQYF
v_call: TRBV19; clone_size: NA; j_call: TRBJ2-3; d_call: NA; cdr3_nt: TGTGCCAGTAGTATAGGGCATGGGGATACGCAGTATTTT; cdr3_aa: CASSIGHGDTQYF
v_call: TRBV2; clone_size: NA; j_call: TRBJ1-1; d_call: NA; cdr3_nt: TGTGCCAGCAGTGAACCCCCGAACACTGAAGCTTTCTTT; cdr3_aa: CASSEPPNTEAFF
v_call: TRBV6-5; clone_size: NA; j_call: TRBJ1-2; d_call: NA; cdr3_nt: TGTGCCAGCAGGGCTGGGGGGGGAAAATATAATGGCTACACCTTC; cdr3_aa: CASRAGGGKYNGYTF
v_call: TRBV29-1; clone_size: NA; j_call: TRBJ2-1; d_call: NA; cdr3_nt: TGCAGCGTCGGCGAGGTAGGAACCTACAATGAGCAGTTCTTC; cdr3_aa: CSVGEVGTYNEQFF